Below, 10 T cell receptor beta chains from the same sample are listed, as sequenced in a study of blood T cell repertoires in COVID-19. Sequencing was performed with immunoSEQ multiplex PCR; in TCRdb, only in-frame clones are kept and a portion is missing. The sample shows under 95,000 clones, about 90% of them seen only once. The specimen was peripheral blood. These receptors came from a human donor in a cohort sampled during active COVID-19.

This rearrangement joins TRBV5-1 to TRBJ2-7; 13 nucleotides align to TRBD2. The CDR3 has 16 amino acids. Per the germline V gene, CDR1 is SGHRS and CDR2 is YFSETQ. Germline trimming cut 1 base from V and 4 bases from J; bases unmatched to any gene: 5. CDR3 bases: TGCGCCAGCAGCTTGTCTCCGGGACTAGCGGGGTACGAGCAGTACTTC. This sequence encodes CASSLSPGLAGYEQYF.

The CDR3 sequence is CASSYRDSLDGYTF. CDR3 coding DNA: TGCGCCAGCAGCTATCGGGACAGCCTCGATGGCTACACCTTC. The chain couples TRBV5-1 to TRBJ1-2, with 7 bases that match TRBD1. Trimming at V came to 3 bases and at J to 6 bases, leaving 8 bases not matched to a gene. The germline V gene encodes CDR1 SGHRS and CDR2 YFSETQ. This CDR3 has 14 residues.

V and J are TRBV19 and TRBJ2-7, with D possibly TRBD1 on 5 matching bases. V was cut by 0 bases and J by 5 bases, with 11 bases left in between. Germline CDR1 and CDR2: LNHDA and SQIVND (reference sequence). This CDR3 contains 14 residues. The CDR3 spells CASSIDSRVHEQYF. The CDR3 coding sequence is TGTGCCAGTAGTATAGACTCCAGGGTACACGAGCAGTACTTC.

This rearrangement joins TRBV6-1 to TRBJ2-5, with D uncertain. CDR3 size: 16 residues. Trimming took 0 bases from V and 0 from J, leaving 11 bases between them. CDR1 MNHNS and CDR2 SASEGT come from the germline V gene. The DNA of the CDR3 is TGTGCCAGCAGTGAAGCTCCGAGGCGGTACCAAGAGACCCAGTACTTC. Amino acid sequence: CASSEAPRRYQETQYF.

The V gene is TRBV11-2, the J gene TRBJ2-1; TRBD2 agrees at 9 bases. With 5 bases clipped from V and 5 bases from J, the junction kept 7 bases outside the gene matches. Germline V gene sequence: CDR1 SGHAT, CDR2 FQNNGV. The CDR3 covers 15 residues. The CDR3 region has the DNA TGTGCCAGCAGCAAGGCGGGAGGGGGGAACAATGAGCAGTTCTTC. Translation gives CASSKAGGGNNEQFF.

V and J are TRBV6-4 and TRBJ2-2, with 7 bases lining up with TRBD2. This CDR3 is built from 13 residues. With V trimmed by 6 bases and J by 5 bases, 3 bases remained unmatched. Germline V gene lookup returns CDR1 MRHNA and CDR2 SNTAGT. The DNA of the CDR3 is TGTGCCAGCAGACAACTAGCGACCGGGGAGCTGTTTTTT. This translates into CASRQLATGELFF.

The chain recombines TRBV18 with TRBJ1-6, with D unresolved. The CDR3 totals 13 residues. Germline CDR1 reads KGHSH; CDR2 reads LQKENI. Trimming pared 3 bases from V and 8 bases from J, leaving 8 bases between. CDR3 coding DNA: TGTGCCAGCTCACCTAGTTTTGATTCACCCCTCCACTTT. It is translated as CASSPSFDSPLHF.

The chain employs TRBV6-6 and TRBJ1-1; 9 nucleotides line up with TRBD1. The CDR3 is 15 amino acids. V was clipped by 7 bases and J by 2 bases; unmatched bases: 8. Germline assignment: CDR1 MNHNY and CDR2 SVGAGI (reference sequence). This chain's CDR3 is CASTRTGAENTEAFF. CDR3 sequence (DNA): TGTGCCAGCACTAGGACAGGGGCGGAAAACACTGAAGCTTTCTTT.

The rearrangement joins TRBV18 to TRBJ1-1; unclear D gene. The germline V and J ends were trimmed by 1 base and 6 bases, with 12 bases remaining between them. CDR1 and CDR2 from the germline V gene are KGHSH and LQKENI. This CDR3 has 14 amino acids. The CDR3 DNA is TGTGCCAGCTCACCACTCGGTAAGATGGCTGAAGCTTTCTTT. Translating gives CASSPLGKMAEAFF. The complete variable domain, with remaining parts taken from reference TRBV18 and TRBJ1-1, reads NAGVMQNPRHLVRRRGQEARLRCSPMKGHSHVYWYRQLPEEGLKFMVYLQKENIIDESGMPKERFSAEFPKEGPSILRIQQVVRGDSAAYFCASSPLGKMAEAFFGQGTRLTVV.

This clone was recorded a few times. The CDR3, as DNA: TGTGCCAGCAGCTTAGACCGACAGCTCATGAACACTGAAGCTTTCTTT. The encoded protein is CASSLDRQLMNTEAFF. The J gene is TRBJ1-1, the V gene TRBV7-9, with D perhaps matching TRBD1 (5 bases). The V end was cut by 1 base, the J end by 0 bases, with 12 bases between. Germline values: CDR1 SEHNR, CDR2 FQNEAQ (reference sequence). This CDR3 is built from 16 residues.